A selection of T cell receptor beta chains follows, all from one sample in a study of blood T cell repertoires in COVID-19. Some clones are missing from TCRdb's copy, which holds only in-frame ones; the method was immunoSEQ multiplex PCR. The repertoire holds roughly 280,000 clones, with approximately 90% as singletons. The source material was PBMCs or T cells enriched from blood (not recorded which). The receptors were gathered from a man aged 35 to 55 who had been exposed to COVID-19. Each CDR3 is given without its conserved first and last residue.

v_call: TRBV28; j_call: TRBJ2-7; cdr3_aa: ASRTTIGGLAVYEQY
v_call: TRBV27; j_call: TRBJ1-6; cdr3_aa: ASSLGGQNSPLH
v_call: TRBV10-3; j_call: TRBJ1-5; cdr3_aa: AISDAGAKVNQPQH
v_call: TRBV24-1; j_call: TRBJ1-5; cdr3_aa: ATSDLKSGQPQH
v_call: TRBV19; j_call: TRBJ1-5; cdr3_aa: ASSILGLQH
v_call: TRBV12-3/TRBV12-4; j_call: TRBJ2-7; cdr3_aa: ASSSLYEQY
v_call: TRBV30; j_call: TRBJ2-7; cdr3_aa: AWTGRANYEQY
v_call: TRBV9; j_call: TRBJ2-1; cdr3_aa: ASSSGSYNEQF
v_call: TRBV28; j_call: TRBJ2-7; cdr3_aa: ASSLLMWEGSSYEQY
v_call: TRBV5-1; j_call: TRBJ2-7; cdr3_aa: ASRGRTGMGEQY
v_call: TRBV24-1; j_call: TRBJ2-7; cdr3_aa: ATSDPTGPEQY
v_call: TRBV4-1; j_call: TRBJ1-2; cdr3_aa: ASSQGGAGYGYT
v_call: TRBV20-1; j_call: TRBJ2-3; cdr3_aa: SASGGYGKDTQY
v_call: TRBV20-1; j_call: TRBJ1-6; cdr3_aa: SVNHSPLH
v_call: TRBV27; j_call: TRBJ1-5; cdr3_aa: ASSQGPYSNQPQH
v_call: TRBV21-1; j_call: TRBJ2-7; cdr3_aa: ASSKFGTEKPYEQY
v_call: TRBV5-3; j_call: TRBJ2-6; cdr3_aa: AKHRDANVLT
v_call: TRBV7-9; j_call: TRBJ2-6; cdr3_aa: ASSLGLGSAGANVLT
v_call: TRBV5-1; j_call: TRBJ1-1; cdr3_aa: ASSYRQVPFEAF
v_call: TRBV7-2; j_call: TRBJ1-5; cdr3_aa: ASSYFRQPQH
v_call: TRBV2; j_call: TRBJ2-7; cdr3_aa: ASSEAPGLAGPYEQY
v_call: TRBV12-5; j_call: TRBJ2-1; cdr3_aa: ASGLFASGSRVEQF
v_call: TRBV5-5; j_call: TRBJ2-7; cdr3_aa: ASSLVPGANSAYEQY
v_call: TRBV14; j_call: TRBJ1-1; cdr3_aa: ASSQDLQGGTEAF
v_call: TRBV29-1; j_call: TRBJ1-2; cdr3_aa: SVEDRGAGDGYT
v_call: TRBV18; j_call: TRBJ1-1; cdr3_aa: ASSPPMRNTEAF
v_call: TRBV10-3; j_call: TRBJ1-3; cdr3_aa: AISALEVPGNTIY
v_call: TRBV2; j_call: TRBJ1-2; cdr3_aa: ASSVGETLSGYT
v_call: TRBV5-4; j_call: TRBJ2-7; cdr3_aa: ASSQELSGSSYEQY
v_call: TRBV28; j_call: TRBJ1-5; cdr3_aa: ASAEGNQPQH
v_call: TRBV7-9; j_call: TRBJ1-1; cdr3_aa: ASSAGQGEAF
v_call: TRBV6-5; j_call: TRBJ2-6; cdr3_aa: ASSWTGTAGANVLT
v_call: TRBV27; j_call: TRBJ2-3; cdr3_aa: ASSLNLATDTQY
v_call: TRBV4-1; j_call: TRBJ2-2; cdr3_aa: ASSQVGGNTGELF
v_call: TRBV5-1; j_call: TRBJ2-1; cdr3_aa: ASSFERRSYNEQF
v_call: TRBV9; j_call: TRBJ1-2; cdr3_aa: ASSVGDSRSGYT
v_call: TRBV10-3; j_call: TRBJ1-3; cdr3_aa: AISLTGSSSGNTIY
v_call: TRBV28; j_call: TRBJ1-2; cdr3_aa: ASSFQGSNGYT
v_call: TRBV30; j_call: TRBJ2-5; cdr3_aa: AWRGLAGETQY
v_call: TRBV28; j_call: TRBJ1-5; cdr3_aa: ASRSSGKTSNQPQH
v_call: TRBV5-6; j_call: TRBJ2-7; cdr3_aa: ASSSSTPAARGGEQY
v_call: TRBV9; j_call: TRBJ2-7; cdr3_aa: ASSVSSSGRKEQY
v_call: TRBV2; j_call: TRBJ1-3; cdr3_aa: ASLRDRGRNTIY
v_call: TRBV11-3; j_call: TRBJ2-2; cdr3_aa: ASSFQNTGELF
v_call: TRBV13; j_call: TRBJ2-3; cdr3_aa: ASSLDRTDTQY
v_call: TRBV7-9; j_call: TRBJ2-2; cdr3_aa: ASSPPQRGNTGELF
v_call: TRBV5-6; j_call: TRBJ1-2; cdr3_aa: ASSLAETTTYGYT
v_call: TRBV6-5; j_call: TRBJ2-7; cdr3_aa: ASSSSGLASGEQY